The present T cell receptor (beta chain) was sequenced within a study of Ad26.COV2.S vaccination and SARS-CoV-2 variants. Note on this clone: The antigen is unknown.

This sample's treatment: around 19 received Ad26.COV2.S at low or high dose, single or two shots; about 5 received placebo; per-sample allocation not given. Material that was analyzed had been drawn on day 63 after the first vaccine or placebo injection. The shot given was an Ad26 vector that makes Wuhan-strain SARS-CoV-2 spike. Study results and caveats: Considerable breadth of spike-specific CD8+ and CD4+ T cell responses has reportedly been documented following vaccination.

V trimming: 5 bases; J trimming: 0 bases; junction bases outside the gene matches: 3. This CDR3 comprises 15 residues. Germline CDR1 reads MGHRA; CDR2 reads YSYEKL. Generated by immunoSEQ multiplex PCR, the TCRdb table keeps only in-frame clones and is missing some. Altogether around 420,000 clones are present, more than 75% being singletons, with the ten largest covering around 3.6%. This specimen consisted of peripheral blood, obtained in a trial of Ad26.COV2.S vaccine versus placebo. V is TRBV4-1 and J is TRBJ2-1, with TRBD2 identical over 8 bases. This clonotype was obtained from a person aged 18-60 years who received the Ad26.COV2.S COVID-19 vaccine or a placebo. The CDR3 bases are TGCGCCAGCAGCGTCGGGGGGGCCTCCTACAATGAGCAGTTCTTC. Amino acids: CASSVGGASYNEQFF.